The 5 T cell receptor beta chains below come from one sample, sequenced in a study of cytomegalovirus exposure and HLA in healthy donors. Primers: 60 Vbeta forward and 13 Jbeta reverse. Assay: immunoSEQ multiplex PCR; the TCRdb copy retains only in-frame clones and omits some. The sample lists 200,000 to 250,000 clones, approximately 78% occurring once. Sequences were obtained from PBMCs. The receptors originated from a male donor in good health and CMV-seronegative.

The chain links TRBV5-1 to TRBJ2-7; tentatively, D is TRBD1 (6 bases). Per the germline V gene, CDR1 is SGHRS and CDR2 is YFSETQ. Trimming left V 4 bases short and J 6 bases short, with 11 bases between. The CDR3 loop spans 12 amino acids. The CDR3 sequence is CASSPRDTEQYF. CDR3 bases: TGCGCCAGCAGCCCAAGGGACACCGAGCAGTACTTC.

J is TRBJ2-1 and V is TRBV6-1; 11 nucleotides align to TRBD2. Germline values: CDR1 MNHNS, CDR2 SASEGT. Trimming cost V 4 bases and J 5 bases; bases outside gene matches: 4. The CDR3 totals 15 residues. In DNA form, the CDR3 reads TGTGCCAGCAGTGCTCTAGCGGGAGGCGACAATGAGCAGTTCTTC. Protein: CASSALAGGDNEQFF.

About this clone: Sequence at one end of the junction differs from germline and may be a read error. This chain connects TRBV7-9 to TRBJ2-7, with no clear D. CDR1 and CDR2 from the germline V gene are SEHNR and FQNEAQ (reference sequence). The CDR3 contains 12 residues. The CDR3: CSSSLAAYEQYF. The CDR3 DNA is TGTTCCAGCAGCTTGGCCGCCTACGAGCAGTACTTC.

This rearrangement joins TRBV7-2 to TRBJ1-5, with 7 bases fitting TRBD1. The CDR3 contains 15 residues. V was pared by 2 bases and J by 2 bases, with 3 bases of the junction left unmatched. Germline loops: CDR1 SGHTA, CDR2 FQGNSA. The CDR3 nucleotides read TGTGCCAGCAGCTTAAAAACAGGGGGCAATCAGCCCCAGCATTTT. Its translation is CASSLKTGGNQPQHF.

V is TRBV28 and J is TRBJ1-5, with D possibly being TRBD1 (5 bases). Germline assignment: CDR1 MDHEN and CDR2 SYDVKM. Trimming pared 2 bases from V and 1 base from J, leaving 12 bases between. The CDR3 contains 16 residues. CDR3 DNA: TGTGCCAGCAGTTTACAGGGAATTCGGAGCAATCAGCCCCAGCATTTT. Its protein is CASSLQGIRSNQPQHF.